This T cell receptor beta chain originates from a study of blood T cells in healthy people across ages. V was clipped by 8 bases and J by 0 bases, with 8 bases between them. The CDR3 length is 13 residues. Germline lookup yields CDR1 SGHTA and CDR2 FQGNSA. This clonotype was found many times. A second PCR of 7 to 11 cycles used a sample-barcoded 5' primer and a J-beta primer mix. TCRdb reprocessed the 5' RACE reads with MiXCR, giving one entry per CDR3 protein. The sample has around 1,700,000 distinct CDR3 sequences, roughly 27% seen once; the top ten hold 7.7%. Source material: blood. V is TRBV7-2 and J is TRBJ2-1; D is uncertain. The clonotype was recovered from a woman in her thirties in good health. CDR3 sequence: CASSTVSYNEQFF. As DNA, the CDR3 is TGTGCCAGCTCGACGGTCTCCTACAATGAGCAGTTCTTC.